The rows below give T cell receptor beta chains drawn from one sample of a study of metastatic and nonmetastatic thyroid tumors. TCRdb reprocessed the PCR reads using MiXCR. The sample has around 16,000 clones, more than 20% seen once. Specimen: adjacent normal tissue. These TCRs come from a female donor with papillary thyroid cancer or a benign thyroid nodule (not recorded which). Some clones in this sample may be carry-over from other donors' samples. Both conserved end residues are part of each CDR3. D genes are given only for firm matches. Rows may omit the clone size; those that give it use once, few, many or a size class.

d_gene	abundance	v_gene	j_gene	CDR3aa	CDR3nt
.	.	TRBV7-6	TRBJ2-7	CASSPDSGEQYF	TGTGCCAGCAGCCCGGACAGTGGCGAGCAGTACTTC
TRBD1	few	TRBV30	TRBJ2-3	CAWSAGGGEDTQYF	TGTGCCTGGAGTGCAGGGGGCGGCGAAGATACGCAGTATTTT
.	few	TRBV15	TRBJ2-7	CATSHGTRGYEQYF	TGTGCCACCAGTCACGGAACCAGGGGCTACGAGCAGTACTTC
TRBD2	.	TRBV20-1	TRBJ2-2	CSAQTSGRAGELFF	TGCAGTGCCCAGACTAGCGGGAGAGCCGGGGAGCTGTTTTTT
TRBD1	many	TRBV6-1	TRBJ2-7	CASSVGQGPYEQYF	TGTGCCAGCAGTGTCGGACAGGGTCCCTACGAGCAGTACTTC
TRBD2	.	TRBV20-1	TRBJ2-3	CSAETSGGAKDTQYF	TGCAGTGCGGAGACTAGCGGGGGGGCCAAAGATACGCAGTATTTT
.	few	TRBV4-1	TRBJ1-6	CASSQEGGGIASPLHF	TGCGCCAGCAGCCAAGAAGGCGGAGGTATTGCTTCACCCCTCCACTTT
TRBD1	many	TRBV20-1	TRBJ2-1	CSARGTGAYNEQFF	TGCAGTGCTAGAGGGACAGGGGCATACAATGAGCAGTTCTTC
.	.	TRBV20-1	TRBJ1-1	CSARDQGRFTEAFF	TGCAGTGCTAGAGATCAGGGAAGGTTCACTGAAGCTTTCTTT
TRBD1	few	TRBV10-3	TRBJ2-3	CAISEGTGSDTQYF	TGTGCCATCAGTGAGGGGACAGGCTCAGATACGCAGTATTTT
.	few	TRBV5-1	TRBJ2-7	CASSHKYEQYF	TGCGCCAGCAGCCACAAGTACGAGCAGTACTTC
.	.	TRBV11-3	TRBJ2-7	CASSSGELYEQYF	TGTGCCAGCAGCTCCGGGGAGCTCTACGAGCAGTACTTC
.	few	TRBV2	TRBJ1-2	CASSERQSLDYGYTF	TGTGCCAGCAGTGAACGCCAGTCACTAGACTATGGCTACACCTTC
TRBD1	few	TRBV2	TRBJ1-5	CASSEAPEGARNQPQHF	TGTGCCAGCAGTGAAGCGCCTGAGGGGGCTAGAAATCAGCCCCAGCATTTT
.	.	TRBV27	TRBJ2-3	CASSFNTDTQYF	TGTGCCAGCAGTTTCAACACAGATACGCAGTATTTT
TRBD2	few	TRBV7-8	TRBJ2-7	CASSLLSGASSYEQYF	TGTGCCAGCAGCTTATTGAGCGGGGCGAGCTCCTACGAGCAGTACTTC
TRBD1	few	TRBV6-2/TRBV6-3	TRBJ1-2	CASSYRGQDGYTF	TGTGCCAGCAGTTATCGGGGACAGGATGGCTACACCTTC
.	few	TRBV12-3/TRBV12-4	TRBJ2-7	CASSFRAGYEQYF	TGTGCCAGCAGTTTTCGGGCAGGGTACGAGCAGTACTTC
.	few	TRBV20-1	TRBJ1-4	CSARGGKDNEKLFF	TGCAGTGCTAGAGGGGGCAAGGACAATGAAAAACTGTTTTTT
.	.	TRBV20-1	TRBJ1-1	CSARGNTEAFF	TGCAGTGCTCGGGGAAACACTGAAGCTTTCTTT
.	few	TRBV7-2	TRBJ2-7	CASSPDNSYEQYF	TGTGCCAGCAGCCCCGACAACTCCTACGAGCAGTACTTC
TRBD2	.	TRBV5-4	TRBJ2-1	CASSLRGGNEQFF	TGTGCCAGCAGCCTGCGGGGGGGCAATGAGCAGTTCTTC
.	few	TRBV19	TRBJ1-4	CASSNGLGQWAFF	TGTGCCAGTAGTAACGGACTGGGACAATGGGCGTTTTTT
TRBD1	.	TRBV6-1	TRBJ2-2	CASSTGQVNTGELFF	TGTGCCAGCAGTACCGGACAGGTCAACACCGGGGAGCTGTTTTTT
.	.	TRBV6-1	TRBJ1-1	CATTNVGGDTEAFF	TGTGCCACCACAAACGTCGGTGGGGACACTGAAGCTTTCTTT
TRBD2	many	TRBV15	TRBJ2-7	CATSRDGGAYEQYF	TGTGCCACCAGCAGAGATGGGGGGGCCTACGAGCAGTACTTC
TRBD1	few	TRBV28	TRBJ1-2	CASSPVQGMFYGYTF	TGTGCCAGCAGTCCCGTACAGGGGATGTTCTATGGCTACACCTTC